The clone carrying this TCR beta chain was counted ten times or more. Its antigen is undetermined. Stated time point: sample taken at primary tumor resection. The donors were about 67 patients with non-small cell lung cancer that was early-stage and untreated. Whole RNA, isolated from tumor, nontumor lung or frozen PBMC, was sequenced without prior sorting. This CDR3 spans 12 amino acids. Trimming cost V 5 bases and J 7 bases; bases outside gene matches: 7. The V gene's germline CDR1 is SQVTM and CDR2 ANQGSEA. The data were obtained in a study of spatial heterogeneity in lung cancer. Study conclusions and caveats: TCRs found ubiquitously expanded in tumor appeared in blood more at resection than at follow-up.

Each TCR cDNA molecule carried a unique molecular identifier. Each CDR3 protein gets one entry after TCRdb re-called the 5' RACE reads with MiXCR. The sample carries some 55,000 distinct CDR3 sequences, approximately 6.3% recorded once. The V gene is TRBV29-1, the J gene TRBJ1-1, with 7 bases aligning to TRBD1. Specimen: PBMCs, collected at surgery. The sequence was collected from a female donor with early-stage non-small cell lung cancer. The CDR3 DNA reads TGCAGCGTTACCGTCTGGACAGGTGAAGCTTTCTTT. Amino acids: CSVTVWTGEAFF.